The next 8 T cell receptor beta chains were all read from a single sample in a study of spatial heterogeneity in lung cancer. Points from the study as a whole: Mutation tallies in tumors tracked expanded intratumoral alpha and beta TCR counts.

For these TCRs, the target antigens are not known. TCRdb used MiXCR to reprocess the 5' RACE reads, holding one entry per CDR3 protein. The sample has a few thousand distinct CDR3 sequences, about an eighth seen once; the top ten hold about 27%. Indicated time point: sample taken at primary tumor resection. The sequenced sample was lung tumor tissue, obtained at surgery. The receptors were gathered from a male donor with early-stage non-small cell lung cancer.

V usage is TRBV15 and J usage is TRBJ2-1; D uncertain. Deletions cut 2 bases from V and 7 bases from J, with 6 bases between. This CDR3 has 12 residues. CDR1 and CDR2 (germline): LNHNV, YYDKDF (reference sequence). CDR3 DNA: TGTGCCACCAGCAGAAACCTTAATGAGCAGTTCTTC. As protein: CATSRNLNEQFF. The full variable domain, completed using reference TRBV15 and TRBJ2-1, is DAMVIQNPRYQVTQFGKPVTLSCSQTLNHNVMYWYQQKSSQAPKLLFHYYDKDFNNEADTPDNFQSRRPNTSFCFLDIRSPGLGDTAMYLCATSRNLNEQFFGPGTRLTVL.

This clonotype was seen a handful of times. This chain connects TRBV5-1 to TRBJ2-5; tentative D call: TRBD2 (6 bases). The V end was cut by 4 bases, the J end by 3 bases, with 7 bases between. Germline assignment: CDR1 SGHRS and CDR2 YFSETQ. The CDR3 spans 12 residues. The CDR3 DNA is TGCGCCAGCAGCGGGACTGAAGAGACCCAGTACTTC. Its protein product is CASSGTEETQYF. Based on the CDR3 plus reference TRBV5-1 and TRBJ2-5, the full variable domain is KAGVTQTPRYLIKTRGQQVTLSCSPISGHRSVSWYQQTPGQGLQFLFEYFSETQRNKGNFPGRFSGRQFSNSRSEMNVSTLELGDSALYLCASSGTEETQYFGPGTRLLVL.

This clonotype has at least ten counts. The chain employs TRBV7-6 and TRBJ2-3, with D possibly TRBD2 on 6 matching bases. Germline V gene data show CDR1 as SGHVS and CDR2 as FNYEAQ. The CDR3 is 17 amino acids. Trimming cost V 4 bases and J 0 bases, with 17 bases left between them. This CDR3 is CASSSSPSEPSTDTQYF. CDR3 nucleotides: TGTGCCAGCAGCTCCTCCCCTAGCGAACCTAGCACAGATACGCAGTATTTT.

Judged by abundance, this clonotype is medium-sized. The chain is built from TRBV9 and TRBJ2-7; maybe TRBD1 (5 bases). Trimming cost V 5 bases and J 7 bases, with 10 bases left between them. Germline loops: CDR1 SGDLS, CDR2 YYNGEE. This CDR3 has 11 residues. The CDR3 DNA follows: TGTGCCAGCAGTCAGGGTGGTGAGCAGTACTTC. Its protein product is CASSQGGEQYF.

By share, this clonotype counts as medium-sized. The rearrangement links TRBV20-1 to TRBJ2-5; 7 bases are a match to TRBD1. The length of the CDR3 is 14 residues. Germline V lookup: CDR1 DFQATT, CDR2 SNEGSKA (reference sequence). The trim removed 3 bases at V and 4 bases at J, leaving 8 bases unmatched. CDR3 sequence (DNA): TGCAGTGCTAGGGTACAGGGGAGCCGAGAGACCCAGTACTTC. Translation: CSARVQGSRETQYF.

This clonotype is labeled as medium-sized. The chain links TRBV28 to TRBJ2-7, with D perhaps matching TRBD1 (5 bases). Germline CDR1 and CDR2: MDHEN and SYDVKM. CDR3 length: 12 residues. V gave up 5 bases and J gave up 3 bases, with 8 bases separating them. Here the CDR3 DNA reads TGTGCCAGCAGTCCAGGGTTCTACGAGCAGTACTTC. Translated: CASSPGFYEQYF.

By share, this clonotype counts as medium-sized. The chain recombines TRBV28 with TRBJ1-4; D remains ambiguous. CDR1 and CDR2 from the germline V gene are MDHEN and SYDVKM. Trimming took off 4 bases at V and 8 bases at J, with 17 bases between the two ends. The CDR3 runs 15 residues. The DNA for the CDR3 is TGTGCCAGCAGTTCCCCGGATACAGTGTACGAAAAACTGTTTTTT. It translates to CASSSPDTVYEKLFF.

This clonotype showed up many times. The junction shows a germline mismatch at one end, possibly a read error. This chain connects TRBV27 to TRBJ2-3; possibly TRBD2 for D (6 bases). CDR3 length: 14 amino acids. The germline gives CDR1 MNHEY, CDR2 SMNVEV (reference sequence). The CDR3 DNA follows: TGTGTCAGCGGGTCAGGGCGGGGCACAGATACGCAGTATTTT. This codes for CVSGSGRGTDTQYF.